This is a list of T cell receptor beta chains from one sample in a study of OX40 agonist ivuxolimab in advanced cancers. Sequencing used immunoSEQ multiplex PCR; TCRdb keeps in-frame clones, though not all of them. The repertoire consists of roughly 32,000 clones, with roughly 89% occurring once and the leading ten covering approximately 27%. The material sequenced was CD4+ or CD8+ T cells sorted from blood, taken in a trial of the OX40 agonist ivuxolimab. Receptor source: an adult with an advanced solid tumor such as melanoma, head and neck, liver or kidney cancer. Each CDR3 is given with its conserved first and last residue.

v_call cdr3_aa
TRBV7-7 CARTGNGYTF
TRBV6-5 CASSGMETQYF
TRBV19 CASSISGGPYNEQFF
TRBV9 CASSATSGISYNEQFF
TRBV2 CASRDNSPLHF
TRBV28 CATRDRVGTEAFF
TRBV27 CASSPRQGGDTQYF
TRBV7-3 CASSLLTSGTTGELFF
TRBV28 CASSPHMFGNSSTDTQYF
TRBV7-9 CASSLANSGSSYNEQFF
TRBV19 CASSIDPGNQPQHF
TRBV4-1 CASSQEGGNGYEQYF
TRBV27 CASSPILAGVYEQYF
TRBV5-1 CASSFGTSYEQYF
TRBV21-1 CASSLEDPSGAKNIQYF
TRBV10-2 CASIGLAGVGTGELFF
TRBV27 CASPIFSGNTIYF
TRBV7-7 CASSLTGTGQETQYF
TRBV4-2 CASSQDWPGPTYEQYF
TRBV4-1 CASSQHRQGTSYEQYF
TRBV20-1 CSAGEDEQFF
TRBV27 CASVILGLTEAFF
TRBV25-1 CASNLVGTQYF
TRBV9 CASTETGLAMETQYF
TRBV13 CASSTGTVRGTQYF
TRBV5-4 CASSLVSDGTEAFF
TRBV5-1 CASSSMGQAGDTQYF
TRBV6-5 CASSYFGNTEAFF
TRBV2 CASSAGDQETQYF
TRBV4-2 CASDGRSGELFF
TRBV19 CASSMGGNEQFF
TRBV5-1 CASSFGLAGPYEQYF
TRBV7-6 CASSSGQNTEAFF
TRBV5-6 CASSLGPLSSYNEQFF
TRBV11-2 CASSLGARRATDTQYF
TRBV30 CAWSVQGNLYTEAFF
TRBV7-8 CASSLGLAVYNEQFF
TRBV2 CASRSSGGAYEQYF
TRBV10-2 CASSESREYYGYTF
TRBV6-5 CASGGQGQWGTEAFF
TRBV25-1 CASSEYWDNYGYTF
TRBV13 CASSLGLEQYF
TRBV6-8 CASSSRDQPQHF
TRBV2 CAGRGQPTGRQETQYF
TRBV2 CASSEGQGYYEQYF
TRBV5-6 CASSLGQGQETQYF
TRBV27 CASSSRQVGGETQYF
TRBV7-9 CASSPLDSTDTQYF
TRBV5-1 CASSLGVGSYEQYF
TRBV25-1 CASSTTGLGNNSPLHF
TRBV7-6 CASSLAAGRSYEQYF
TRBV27 CASSFLAGVGSHEQYF
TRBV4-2 CASSQAVGDRDYEQYF
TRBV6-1 CASSEGTLGANEKLFF
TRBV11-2 CASSLTSGGSWETQYF
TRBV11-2 CASSLDSTFNNEQFF
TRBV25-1 CASSLTGTGDQPQHF
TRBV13 CASSLSGTSYNEQFF